This T cell receptor beta chain stems from a study of blood T cell repertoires in COVID-19. Study at large: COVID-19 samples from acute and convalescent phases originated in the United States, Italy and Spain. Nucleic acid was either cDNA or gDNA, and it came from T cells, B-cell-depleted T cells, or PBMCs.

Per the original methods: The assay estimated nucleated cells by amplifying reference gene primers. Only in-frame clones appear in the TCRdb table, and some are missing; sequencing was by immunoSEQ multiplex PCR. The V and J calls and clone size were taken over from that table, and D and trimming were inferred from the DNA. The repertoire holds fewer than 300,000 clones, with roughly 84% as singletons. Germline values: CDR1 MNHEY, CDR2 SVGAGI. The CDR3 length is 11 residues. Trimming stripped 0 bases from V and 7 bases from J, with 3 bases between. The V call is TRBV6-5, the J call TRBJ1-1; no reliable D call. This clonotype was sampled from a woman in her late teens or twenties with acute or convalescent COVID-19. The sequencing input was peripheral blood. CDR3 nucleotide sequence: TGTGCCAGCAGTTACTCGAGTGAAGCTTTCTTT. Amino acid sequence: CASSYSSEAFF.